The 14 T cell receptor beta chains below come from one sample, sequenced in a study of T cell changes during pregnancy in multiple sclerosis. TCRdb's table, derived via immunoSEQ multiplex PCR, lists solely in-frame clones and lacks some. The sample holds nearly 110,000 clones, roughly nine tenths seen once. The sequenced sample was peripheral blood, obtained before pregnancy. These receptors were obtained from a female donor with multiple sclerosis, enrolled in a pregnancy study.

The genes are TRBV6-1 and TRBJ2-6; D is uncertain. V lost 7 bases and J lost 1, with 11 bases in between. Looked up from germline, CDR1 is MNHNS and CDR2 is SASEGT. This CDR3 comprises 15 residues. CDR3 residues: CASTPRSSGANVLTF. CDR3 nucleotide sequence: TGTGCCAGCACCCCCAGAAGTTCTGGGGCCAACGTCCTGACTTTC.

The chain couples TRBV7-9 to TRBJ1-3; no clear D. This CDR3 comprises 16 residues. Germline loops: CDR1 SEHNR, CDR2 FQNEAQ (reference sequence). V was trimmed by 5 bases and J by 9 bases, leaving 23 bases between them. Here the CDR3 DNA reads TGTGCCAGCAGCCCGCCCAGACAAAAACTGGGGAGCACCATATATTTT. It translates to CASSPPRQKLGSTIYF. The whole variable domain, filled in from reference TRBV7-9 and TRBJ1-3, reads DTGVSQNPRHKITKRGQNVTFRCDPISEHNRLYWYRQTLGQGPEFLTYFQNEAQLEKSRLLSDRFSAERPKGSFSTLEIQRTEQGDSAMYLCASSPPRQKLGSTIYFGEGSWLTVV.

The chain joins TRBV30 to TRBJ2-7, with D perhaps TRBD2 (6 bases). The ends were cut back, 0 bases at V and 5 bases at J, with 26 bases in the middle. Looked up from germline, CDR1 is GTSNPN and CDR2 is SVGIG (reference sequence). This CDR3 contains 18 residues. Here the CDR3 reads CAWSVRLVGGTPDNEQYF. CDR3 DNA sequence: TGTGCCTGGAGTGTACGGTTGGTTGGGGGGACCCCTGACAACGAGCAGTACTTC.

CDR3 sequence: CAISGQGTNEQFF. The DNA of the CDR3 is TGTGCCATCAGTGGGCAGGGGACCAATGAGCAGTTCTTC. The V call is TRBV10-3, the J call TRBJ2-1, with a tentative D call TRBD1 (6 bases). The V gene's germline CDR1 is ENHRY and CDR2 SYGVKD. This CDR3 is built from 13 residues. V lost 4 bases and J 6 bases, leaving 10 bases between the germline ends.

The chain combines TRBV5-1 with TRBJ2-2; 7 bases are shared with TRBD2. V shed 0 bases and J 2 bases; nucleotides not matched to a gene: 4. The CDR3 totals 16 residues. From germline, CDR1 is SGHRS and CDR2 YFSETQ. CDR3 in amino acids: CASSLAGGPNTGELFF. Here the CDR3 DNA reads TGCGCCAGCAGCTTGGCGGGGGGTCCAAACACCGGGGAGCTGTTTTTT.

The CDR3 nucleotides are TGTGCCAGTAACCAACCGGGGGGACAAGAGACCCAGTACTTC. This gives the protein CASNQPGGQETQYF. The chain couples TRBV19 to TRBJ2-5; 7 nucleotides align to TRBD2. Germline loops: CDR1 LNHDA, CDR2 SQIVND (reference sequence). The CDR3 sequence is 14 residues long. V trimming: 7 bases; J trimming: 2 bases; junction bases outside the gene matches: 7.

The V and J genes are TRBV11-2 and TRBJ2-1, with 12 bases matching TRBD2. Germline values: CDR1 SGHAT, CDR2 FQNNGV. CDR3 length: 14 residues. J lost 15 bases, V lost 5 bases, and 11 bases had no gene match. CDR3 loop: CASSLGLAGIGPFF. Here the CDR3 DNA reads TGTGCCAGCAGCCTCGGACTAGCGGGAATCGGTCCGTTCTTC.

This clone has just one count. The chain is built from TRBV6-6 and TRBJ2-7; 7 positions match TRBD1. This CDR3 is built from 16 residues. Germline V gene data show CDR1 as MNHNY and CDR2 as SVGAGI (reference sequence). The V and J ends lost 10 bases and 3 bases, in that order; junction bases with no gene match: 18. This CDR3 reads CATATSRGTVNYEQYF. The CDR3 DNA is TGTGCCACCGCCACCTCCAGGGGGACGGTCAACTACGAGCAGTACTTC.

The rearrangement uses TRBV5-1 and TRBJ2-2; TRBD1 aligns across 8 bases. CDR3 length: 14 residues. Germline-derived CDR1 and CDR2 are SGHRS and YFSETQ. With V trimmed by 5 bases and J by 7 bases, 7 bases remained unmatched. The CDR3 region is CASSNAGGSGELFF. The CDR3 region has the DNA TGCGCCAGCAGTAACGCAGGGGGCAGCGGGGAGCTGTTTTTT.

The chain employs TRBV5-1 and TRBJ2-1, with 11 positions matching TRBD2. The CDR3 is 15 amino acids. V was pared by 6 bases and J by 0 bases, with 2 bases of the junction left unmatched. The germline gives CDR1 SGHRS, CDR2 YFSETQ. The CDR3 bases are TGCGCCAGCACCACTAGCGGGAGCTCCTACAATGAGCAGTTCTTC. Translation gives CASTTSGSSYNEQFF.

This clone appeared once. The chain uses TRBV6-9 and TRBJ2-7, with D possibly being TRBD2 (5 bases). There are 16 residues in the CDR3. V was shortened by 6 bases and J by 1 base, with 19 bases between the two germline ends. Germline V gives CDR1 MNHGY, CDR2 SVAAGI. The DNA of the CDR3 is TGTGCCAGCAGGCCCCACGGGAAGATAAGGTCCTACGAGCAGTACTTC. Protein sequence: CASRPHGKIRSYEQYF.

This clone came up once. V is TRBV6-5 and J is TRBJ1-6; no reliable D call. The CDR3 contains 13 residues. CDR1 is MNHEY, CDR2 SVGAGI, per germline. The ends were cut back, 6 bases at V and 6 bases at J, with 9 bases in the middle. The CDR3 here is CASSGSLNSPLHF. The CDR3 nucleotides read TGTGCCAGCAGCGGGTCCCTTAATTCACCCCTCCACTTT.

This chain links TRBV6-1 with TRBJ1-1; 8 bases agree with TRBD1. V was clipped by 1 base and J by 6 bases; unmatched bases: 7. Germline V gene sequence: CDR1 MNHNS, CDR2 SASEGT. CDR3 length: 15 amino acids. Here the CDR3 DNA reads TGTGCCAGCAGTGAAGAAGGGACAGGTAGTTCTGAAGCTTTCTTT. This gives the protein CASSEEGTGSSEAFF.

This clone was counted once. The gene calls are TRBV5-1 and TRBJ2-2; D is uncertain. The V end was cut by 4 bases, the J end by 0 bases, with 13 bases between. The CDR3 consists of 16 residues. Per germline, CDR1 SGHRS and CDR2 YFSETQ. The CDR3 region is CASSRLITANTGELFF. The CDR3 DNA reads as TGCGCCAGCAGCCGACTGATTACCGCGAACACCGGGGAGCTGTTTTTT.